These 14 T cell receptor beta chains were sequenced from one sample in a study of human CD4 T cells and Enterobacteriaceae. Sequencing was performed with immunoSEQ multiplex PCR; in TCRdb, only in-frame clones are kept and a portion is missing. Of about 29,000 clones listed, approximately 80% are singletons. The memory gate held CD4+ cells that were not CD45RA+CCR7+CD95- naive cells, over 98% pure. Specimen: memory CD4+ T cells from blood. Receptors were obtained from a human donor in good health.

The chain is built from TRBV5-1 and TRBJ2-7; D tentatively reads TRBD1 or TRBD2 (6 bases each). CDR1 and CDR2 from the germline V gene are SGHRS and YFSETQ. This CDR3 is built from 12 residues. V gave up 4 bases and J gave up 7 bases, with 12 bases separating them. Here the CDR3 DNA reads TGCGCCAGCAGCCCAAGGGGGGAAGAGCAGTACTTC. It is translated as CASSPRGEEQYF.

This sequence joins TRBV27 and TRBJ1-5, with no clear D. The CDR3 length is 9 residues. The V and J ends lost 9 bases and 4 bases respectively, with 1 base between them. CDR1 MNHEY and CDR2 SMNVEV come from the germline V gene (reference sequence). The CDR3 loop reads CASNQPQHF. The CDR3 DNA reads TGTGCCAGTAATCAGCCCCAGCATTTT.

The chain couples TRBV15 to TRBJ2-5; the match to TRBD2 covers 9 bases. This CDR3 has 15 amino acids. The junction had 8 bases not matched to a gene; V was cut back by 4 bases and J by 5 bases. The germline gives CDR1 LNHNV, CDR2 YYDKDF (reference sequence). CDR3 sequence: CATSTSSGDSETQYF. For the CDR3, the DNA is TGTGCCACCAGCACTTCTAGCGGGGACTCGGAGACCCAGTACTTC.

The V call is TRBV7-9, the J call TRBJ1-2, with D possibly being TRBD1 (5 bases). V was cut by 2 bases and J by 8 bases, with 15 bases left in between. This CDR3 is 14 amino acids long. The germline V gene has CDR1 SEHNR and CDR2 FQNEAQ (reference sequence). CDR3 DNA sequence: TGTGCCAGCAGCTTAAGGGGCGCGGAAAGAGGCTACACCTTC. Residues: CASSLRGAERGYTF.

This clone has only a few counts. The chain combines TRBV19 with TRBJ1-1; tentative D call: TRBD1 (5 bases). The ends were cut back, 7 bases at V and 0 bases at J, with 15 bases in the middle. This CDR3 spans 15 amino acids. Germline lookup yields CDR1 LNHDA and CDR2 SQIVND (reference sequence). The CDR3 DNA sequence: TGTGCCAGTACCCGAGAGGGGAGAGTGAACACTGAAGCTTTCTTT. Protein: CASTREGRVNTEAFF.

This clone showed up just a few times. The chain joins TRBV6-1 to TRBJ1-1; D is possibly TRBD1 (6 bases). The CDR3 length is 14 residues. The V end lost 6 bases, the J end lost 0 bases, and 11 bases lay between the germline ends. Per the germline V gene, CDR1 is MNHNS and CDR2 is SASEGT. The DNA for the CDR3 is TGTGCCAGCAGGAGGACAGATATGAACACTGAAGCTTTCTTT. This sequence encodes CASRRTDMNTEAFF.

This clone was seen just once. This rearrangement joins TRBV7-2 to TRBJ2-5; D not resolved. This CDR3 is built from 13 residues. Germline-derived CDR1 and CDR2 are SGHTA and FQGNSA. V shed 0 bases and J shed 1 base, with 3 bases lying between them. CDR3 sequence (DNA): TGTGCCAGCAGCTTAGCAGTCCAAGAGACCCAGTACTTC. As protein: CASSLAVQETQYF.

This clone appeared once. J is TRBJ2-2 and V is TRBV4-2, with 9 bases aligning to TRBD2. Germline CDR1 LGHNA, CDR2 YNFKEQ. The CDR3 sequence is 17 residues long. The trim removed 4 bases at V and 2 bases at J, leaving 8 bases unmatched. Written as DNA, the CDR3 is TGTGCCAGCAGCCTCGAGGCAGCGGGGGGAAACACCGGGGAGCTGTTTTTT. It translates to CASSLEAAGGNTGELFF.

This rearrangement joins TRBV5-1 to TRBJ2-1; D not resolved. Germline CDR1 and CDR2: SGHRS and YFSETQ. CDR3 length: 15 residues. Trimming took 6 bases from V and 2 from J, leaving 15 bases between them. CDR3 in DNA: TGCGCCAGCAAGCCCACAATTACACCCTACAATGAGCAGTTCTTC. Translated: CASKPTITPYNEQFF.

The chain combines TRBV6-1 with TRBJ2-1, with D perhaps TRBD1 (6 bases). The ends were cut back, 4 bases at V and 5 bases at J, with 21 bases in the middle. CDR3 size: 17 residues. The germline V gene encodes CDR1 MNHNS and CDR2 SASEGT. CDR3 nucleotides: TGTGCCAGCAGTGGGCGGTTCCAGGGGAAGGCCAACAATGAGCAGTTCTTC. Its protein is CASSGRFQGKANNEQFF.

The chain uses TRBV30 and TRBJ2-6; D unresolved. The CDR3 is 14 residues long. Germline V gene sequence: CDR1 GTSNPN, CDR2 SVGIG (reference sequence). Trimming cost V 1 base and J 0 bases, with 4 bases left between them. The CDR3 spells CAWSADSGANVLTF. The CDR3 DNA reads TGTGCCTGGAGTGCAGACTCTGGGGCCAACGTCCTGACTTTC.

This chain links TRBV18 with TRBJ1-3, with TRBD1 matching over 7 bases. Unmatched junction bases numbered 5, after V lost 3 bases and J lost 3 bases. There are 15 residues in the CDR3. Germline assignment: CDR1 KGHSH and CDR2 LQKENI. In DNA, the CDR3 is TGTGCCAGCTCACCGACAGGGATCGGTGGAAACACCATATATTTT. Encoded protein: CASSPTGIGGNTIYF. Full variable domain (outside the CDR3, taken from reference TRBV18 and TRBJ1-3): NAGVMQNPRHLVRRRGQEARLRCSPMKGHSHVYWYRQLPEEGLKFMVYLQKENIIDESGMPKERFSAEFPKEGPSILRIQQVVRGDSAAYFCASSPTGIGGNTIYFGEGSWLTVV.

The chain recombines TRBV5-1 with TRBJ2-2; TRBD2 is a possible D gene (5 bases). CDR3 size: 16 residues. V was shortened by 4 bases and J by 8 bases, with 21 bases between the two germline ends. CDR1 SGHRS and CDR2 YFSETQ come from the germline V gene. CDR3 region: CASSPTSFSRAGELFF. The CDR3 DNA reads as TGCGCCAGCAGCCCAACTAGTTTCTCCCGAGCTGGGGAGCTGTTTTTT.

V usage is TRBV11-2 and J usage is TRBJ1-2, with a tentative D call TRBD1 (5 bases). Germline V gene lookup returns CDR1 SGHAT and CDR2 FQNNGV. The CDR3 spans 14 residues. V was clipped by 6 bases and J by 3 bases, with 14 bases between them. The CDR3 nucleotides are TGTGCCAGCAGACCGGGACGGTCCCACTATGGCTACACCTTC. Its translation: CASRPGRSHYGYTF.